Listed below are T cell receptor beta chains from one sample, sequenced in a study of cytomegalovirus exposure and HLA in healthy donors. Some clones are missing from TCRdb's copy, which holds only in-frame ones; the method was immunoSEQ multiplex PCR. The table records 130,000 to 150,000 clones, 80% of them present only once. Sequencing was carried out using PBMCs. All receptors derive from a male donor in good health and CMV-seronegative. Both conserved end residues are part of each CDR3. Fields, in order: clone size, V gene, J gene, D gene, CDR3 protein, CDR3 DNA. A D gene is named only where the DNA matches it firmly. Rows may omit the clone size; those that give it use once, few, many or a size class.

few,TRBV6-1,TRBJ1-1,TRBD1,CASSEGTGTGAKMAFF,TGTGCCAGCAGTGAAGGGACCGGGACAGGGGCGAAGATGGCTTTCTTT
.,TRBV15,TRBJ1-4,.,CATSREDGRREKLFF,TGTGCCACCAGCAGAGAAGACGGAAGGAGGGAAAAACTGTTTTTT
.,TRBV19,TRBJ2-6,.,CASSAQGSGANVLTF,TGTGCCAGTAGTGCCCAGGGGTCTGGGGCCAACGTCCTGACTTTC
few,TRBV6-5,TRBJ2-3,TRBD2,CASSRLAGGYTQYF,TGTGCCAGCAGCCGACTAGCGGGGGGTTATACGCAGTATTTT
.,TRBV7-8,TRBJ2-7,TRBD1,CASSWDRGHEQYF,TGTGCCAGCAGCTGGGACAGGGGCCACGAGCAGTACTTC
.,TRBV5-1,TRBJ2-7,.,CASSLVGAGTYEQYF,TGCGCCAGCAGCTTGGTAGGTGCGGGGACCTACGAGCAGTACTTC
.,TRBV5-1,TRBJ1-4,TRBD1,CASSQGTALKMEKLFF,TGCGCCAGCAGCCAAGGGACAGCCCTTAAGATGGAAAAACTGTTTTTT
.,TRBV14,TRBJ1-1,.,CASSQDEREAFF,TGTGCCAGCAGCCAAGACGAGAGGGAAGCCTTCTTT
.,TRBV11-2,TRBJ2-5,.,CASSSTGPGTQYF,TGTGCCAGCAGCTCGACTGGCCCTGGGACCCAGTACTTC
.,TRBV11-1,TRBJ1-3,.,CASSLSPISGNTIYF,TGTGCCAGCAGCTTAAGTCCTATCTCTGGAAACACCATATATTTT
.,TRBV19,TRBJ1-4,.,CASSIGGPTDLLTEKLFF,TGTGCCAGTAGTATAGGCGGTCCGACAGATCTTCTTACAGAAAAACTGTTTTTT
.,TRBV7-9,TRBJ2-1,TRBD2,CASKWGGDEQFF,TGTGCCAGCAAATGGGGGGGGGACGAGCAGTTCTTC
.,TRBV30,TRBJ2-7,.,CAWIGPGAYEQYF,TGTGCCTGGATAGGGCCAGGGGCCTACGAGCAGTACTTC
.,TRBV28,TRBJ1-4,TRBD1,CASSFDRGGEKLFF,TGTGCCAGCAGTTTCGACAGGGGAGGTGAAAAACTGTTTTTT
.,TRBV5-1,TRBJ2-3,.,CASSLATDTQYF,TGCGCCAGCAGTCTAGCCACAGATACGCAGTATTTT
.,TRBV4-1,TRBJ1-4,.,CASSQDGQGNEKLFF,TGCGCCAGCAGCCAAGACGGCCAGGGAAACGAAAAACTGTTTTTT
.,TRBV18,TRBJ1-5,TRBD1,CASSRQGGSNQPQHF,TGTGCCAGCTCACGACAGGGAGGTAGCAATCAGCCCCAGCATTTT